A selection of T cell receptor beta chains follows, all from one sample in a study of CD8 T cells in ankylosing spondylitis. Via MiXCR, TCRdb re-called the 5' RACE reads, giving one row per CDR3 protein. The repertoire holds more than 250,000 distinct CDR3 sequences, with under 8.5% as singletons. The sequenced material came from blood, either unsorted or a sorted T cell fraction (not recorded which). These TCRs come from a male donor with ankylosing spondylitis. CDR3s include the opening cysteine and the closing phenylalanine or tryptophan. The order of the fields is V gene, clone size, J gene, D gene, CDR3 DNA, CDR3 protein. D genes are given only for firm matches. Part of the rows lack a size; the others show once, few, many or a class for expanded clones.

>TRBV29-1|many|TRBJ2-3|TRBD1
TGCAGCGTCACCAAGGGCAGGGGGAGCACAGATACGCAGTATTTT
CSVTKGRGSTDTQYF
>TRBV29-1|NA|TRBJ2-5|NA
TGCAGCGCCTTAAACCCCTCCTGGGAGACCCAGTACTTC
CSALNPSWETQYF
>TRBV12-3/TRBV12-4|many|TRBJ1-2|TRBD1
TGTGCCAGCAGTCCGGGACAGCACTATGGCTACACCTTC
CASSPGQHYGYTF
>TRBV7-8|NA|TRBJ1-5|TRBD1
TGTGCCAGCAGCTCATTGACAGGGCTTAATCAGCCCCAGCATTTT
CASSSLTGLNQPQHF
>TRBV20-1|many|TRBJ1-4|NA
TGCAGTTCCCTACAGCTATCTAATGAAAAACTGTTTTTT
CSSLQLSNEKLFF
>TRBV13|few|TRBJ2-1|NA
TGTGCCAGCAGCACCCGGACTACTAGAAAGTTCTTC
CASSTRTTRKFF
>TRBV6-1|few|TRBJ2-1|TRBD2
TGTGCCAGCAGGTTCAGCGGGAGGCAGGGGAATGAGCAGTTCTTC
CASRFSGRQGNEQFF
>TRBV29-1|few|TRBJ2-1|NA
TGCAGCATCCGGGATGGTGGTTCAAATGAGCAGTTCTTC
CSIRDGGSNEQFF
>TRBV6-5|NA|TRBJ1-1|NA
TGTGCCAGCAGTTTTTTCGGGACCGGGAACACTGAAGCTTTCTTT
CASSFFGTGNTEAFF
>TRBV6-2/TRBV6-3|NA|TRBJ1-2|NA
TGTGCCAGCAGCCAGACCAGGGAGGCTAACTATGGCTACACCTTC
CASSQTREANYGYTF
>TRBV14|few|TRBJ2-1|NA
TGTGCCACCACTGACGGGCCCTACAATGAGCAGTTCTTC
CATTDGPYNEQFF
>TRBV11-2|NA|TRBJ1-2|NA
TGTGCCAGCAGGACAGCGGGACAAGCCTACTACACCTTC
CASRTAGQAYYTF
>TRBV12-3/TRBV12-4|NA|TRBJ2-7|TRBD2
TGTGCCAGCACACGAAGCGGGAGACCCTACGAGCAGTACTTC
CASTRSGRPYEQYF
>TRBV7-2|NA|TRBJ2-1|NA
TGTGCCAGCAGCCCCGAACTCCGGGGTACACGGCAGTTCTTC
CASSPELRGTRQFF
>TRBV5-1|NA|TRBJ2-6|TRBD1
TGCGCCAGCAGCTCAGGACAGGCCGGGGCCAACGTCCTGACTTTC
CASSSGQAGANVLTF